The T cell receptor (beta chain) under discussion was sequenced for a study of blood T cell repertoires in COVID-19 (dated by TCRdb to between 2020 and 2021). Background on the whole study: The collaborator samples originated in the United States, Italy and Spain and spanned the acute and convalescent phases of COVID-19. Deeply sampled blood TCRbeta repertoires from subjects exposed to, actively infected with, or recovered from COVID-19 were included in the dataset. HLA class I and class II types, where available, came from metadata supplied by the sample provider rather than from assay-based typing. Nearly every sample came with metadata listing a de-identified subject ID, COVID-19 status, age in years and sex. The samples were drawn from two sources: the first 160 participants of the ongoing ImmuneRACE study, and 1,254 subjects contributed by 6 global collaborators. The repertoires were made available in a free public database intended to serve as a resource for research on the immune response to SARS-CoV-2. The prospective study material was composed of cDNA or gDNA derived from T cells, B-cell-depleted T cells, or PBMCs. Overall study results and their limits: Clinical and demographic metadata were provided uncurated, with the amount varying by source and participant.

Collaborating institutions collected whole blood in K2EDTA tubes following their own protocols. For TCRbeta analysis, collaborator samples were shipped as frozen whole blood, as isolated PBMCs, or as DNA extracted from either sample type. TCRbeta CDR3 regions were amplified from genomic DNA by means of the immunoSEQ Assay, a bias-controlled multiplex PCR. Under the source paper's analysis protocol: Nucleated cell counts per sample were estimated from amplification of reference gene primers within the assay. Sequence reads were collapsed and filtered to measure the absolute abundance of every unique TCRbeta CDR3 rearrangement. For each sample, productive Simpson clonality was calculated as the square root of Simpson's diversity index over productive rearrangements. TCRdb took over this immuneACCESS table, retaining in-frame rearrangements with V and J assigned. Such tables are incomplete; in checked studies, under half of the missing clones stem from an unresolved V gene, and the remainder is unexplained. V, J and clone size derive from that table, while D and trimming were established from the DNA sequence. The sample table shows around 64,000 clones, and 91% are seen once. Over 7.5% of the sample goes to the ten largest clones.

The CDR3 goes from the cysteine to the phenylalanine over 17 residues. The retained sequence is limited to the CDR3, 51 bases, with the frame set at the first base. CDR1 and CDR2, per the germline V gene, are SGHVS and FQNEAQ. Unmatched junction bases come to 9, with V trimmed by 0 bases and J by 6 bases. With regard to this clone: This clone's antigen is unknown. Base qualities are missing; no much larger clone stands one base away.

This clonotype was obtained from a human donor in a cohort sampled during active COVID-19. The sequence is built from TRBV7-8 and TRBJ2-2, and 8 junctional nucleotides match TRBD1. Specimen: peripheral blood. The DNA reads TGTGCCAGCAGCTTAGCCCCCACGGACAGGGTATCCGGGGAGCTGTTTTTT. Its product reads: CASSLAPTDRVSGELFF.